This T cell receptor (beta chain) was identified in a study of blood T cell repertoires in COVID-19. As for the study in general: Collection of acute and convalescent COVID-19 samples took place in the United States, Italy and Spain. PBMCs, B-cell-depleted T cells, or T cells provided the cDNA or gDNA that made up the material.

Original processing notes: Estimated nucleated cell counts came from reference gene primer amplification. TCRdb keeps only in-frame clones here, not all; method: immunoSEQ multiplex PCR. Clonal size and the V and J genes are those of that table, whereas D and trimming came from the DNA. The sample records roughly 150,000 clones, about 80% being singletons. This clone was detected only once. The receptor was derived from a woman of 80 years or more with acute or convalescent COVID-19. The sequencing input was peripheral blood.

The CDR3 loop reads CASSLVSSGGVGNEQFF. CDR3 sequence (DNA): TGTGCCAGCAGCTTAGTATCTTCGGGGGGTGTTGGGAATGAGCAGTTCTTC. The chain has TRBV7-2 and TRBJ2-1, with 7 bases aligning to TRBD2. This CDR3 is built from 17 residues. The J segment lost 7 bases and the V segment lost 1 base, leaving 13 bases of the junction unmatched. CDR1 is SGHTA and CDR2 is FQGNSA in the germline V gene.